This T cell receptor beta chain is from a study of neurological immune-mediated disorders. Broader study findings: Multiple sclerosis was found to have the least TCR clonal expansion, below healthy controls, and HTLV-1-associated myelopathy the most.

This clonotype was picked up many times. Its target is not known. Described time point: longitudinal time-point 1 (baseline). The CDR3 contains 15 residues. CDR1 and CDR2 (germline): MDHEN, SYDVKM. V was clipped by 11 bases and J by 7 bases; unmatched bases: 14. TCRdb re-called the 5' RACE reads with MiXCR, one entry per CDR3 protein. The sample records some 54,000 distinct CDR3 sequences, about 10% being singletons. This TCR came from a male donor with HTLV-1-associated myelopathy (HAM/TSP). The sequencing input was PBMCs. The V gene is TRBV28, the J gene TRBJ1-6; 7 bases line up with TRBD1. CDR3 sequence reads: CACLPPGQSNSPLHF. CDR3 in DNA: TGTGCCTGCTTACCCCCGGGACAGAGCAATTCACCCCTCCACTTT.